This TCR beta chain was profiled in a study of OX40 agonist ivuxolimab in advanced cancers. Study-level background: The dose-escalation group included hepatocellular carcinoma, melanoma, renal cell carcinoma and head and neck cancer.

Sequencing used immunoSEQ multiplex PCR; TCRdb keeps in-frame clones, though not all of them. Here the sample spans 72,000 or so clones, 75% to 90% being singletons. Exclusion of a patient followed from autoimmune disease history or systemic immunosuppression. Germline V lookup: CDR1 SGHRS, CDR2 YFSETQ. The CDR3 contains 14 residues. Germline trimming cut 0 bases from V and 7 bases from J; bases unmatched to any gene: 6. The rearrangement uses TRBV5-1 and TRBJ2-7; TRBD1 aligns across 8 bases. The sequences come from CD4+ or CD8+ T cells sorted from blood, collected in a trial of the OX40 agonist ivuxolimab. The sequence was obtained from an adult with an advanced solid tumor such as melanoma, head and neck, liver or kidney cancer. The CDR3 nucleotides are TGCGCCAGCAGCTTGGGGCCGGACAGGGAAGAGCAGTACTTC. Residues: CASSLGPDREEQYF.